This TCR beta chain appears in the sequencing data of a study of control samples from healthy donors and cancer patients. Clones were read by immunoSEQ multiplex PCR, and TCRdb kept only the in-frame ones, dropping some. Of over 110,000 clones in the sample, 92% were seen once. Germline values: CDR1 MDHEN, CDR2 SYDVKM. The trim removed 6 bases at V and 4 bases at J, leaving 12 bases unmatched. The CDR3 covers 16 residues. This receptor was taken from a man aged 25-40 years in good health. Sequencing was performed on blood. This chain links TRBV28 with TRBJ1-2; TRBD1 matches at 9 bases. CDR3 region: CASSRPPGQGFYGYTF. The CDR3, as DNA: TGTGCCAGCAGCCGCCCTCCGGGACAGGGATTCTATGGCTACACCTTC.